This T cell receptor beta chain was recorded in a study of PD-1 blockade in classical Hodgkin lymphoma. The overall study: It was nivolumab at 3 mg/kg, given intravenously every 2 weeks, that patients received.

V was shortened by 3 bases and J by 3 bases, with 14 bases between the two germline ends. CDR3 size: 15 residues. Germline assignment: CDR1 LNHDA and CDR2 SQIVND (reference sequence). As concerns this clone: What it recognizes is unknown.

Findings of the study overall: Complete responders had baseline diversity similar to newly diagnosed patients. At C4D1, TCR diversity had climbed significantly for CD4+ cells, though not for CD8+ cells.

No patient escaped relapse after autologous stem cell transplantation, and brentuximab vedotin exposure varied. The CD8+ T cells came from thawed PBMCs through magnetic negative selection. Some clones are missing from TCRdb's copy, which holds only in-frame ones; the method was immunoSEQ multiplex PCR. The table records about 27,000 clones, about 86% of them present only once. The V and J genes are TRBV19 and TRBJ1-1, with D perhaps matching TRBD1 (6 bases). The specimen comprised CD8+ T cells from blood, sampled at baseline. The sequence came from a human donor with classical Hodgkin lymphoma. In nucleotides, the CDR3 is TGTGCCAGTAGTATCCCGGGGGCGAAGGACACTGAAGCTTTCTTT. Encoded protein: CASSIPGAKDTEAFF.